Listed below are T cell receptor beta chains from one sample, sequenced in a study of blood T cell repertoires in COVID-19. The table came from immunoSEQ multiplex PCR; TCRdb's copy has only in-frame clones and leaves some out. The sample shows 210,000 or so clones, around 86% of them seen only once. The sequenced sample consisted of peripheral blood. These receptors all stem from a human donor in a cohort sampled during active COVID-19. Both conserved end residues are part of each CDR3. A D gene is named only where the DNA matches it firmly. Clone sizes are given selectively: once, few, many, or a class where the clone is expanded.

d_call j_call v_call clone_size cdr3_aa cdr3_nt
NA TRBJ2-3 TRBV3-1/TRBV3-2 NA CASSQGVSQGTDTQYF TGTGCCAGCAGCCAAGGAGTAAGCCAGGGCACAGATACGCAGTATTTT
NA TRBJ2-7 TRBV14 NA CASSRRVPLEQYF TGTGCCAGCAGCCGTCGAGTTCCCCTCGAGCAGTACTTC
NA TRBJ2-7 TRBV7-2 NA CASSLSGQSYEQYF TGTGCCAGCAGTTTAAGCGGGCAATCCTACGAGCAGTACTTC
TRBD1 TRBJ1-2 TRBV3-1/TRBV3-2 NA CASSHGTGGRYGYTF TGTGCCAGCAGCCATGGGACAGGTGGTCGCTATGGCTACACCTTC
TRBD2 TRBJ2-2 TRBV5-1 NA CASSLFIMGGRAATGELFF TGCGCCAGCAGCTTGTTTATTATGGGCGGGAGGGCCGCCACCGGGGAGCTGTTTTTT
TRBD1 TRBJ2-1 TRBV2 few CASSRDRGHNEQFF TGTGCCAGCAGCCGGGACAGGGGTCACAATGAGCAGTTCTTC
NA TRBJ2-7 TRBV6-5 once CASTKSVSGPYEQYF TGTGCCAGCACCAAATCGGTTAGCGGTCCCTACGAGCAGTACTTC
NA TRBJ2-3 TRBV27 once CASRKRADTQYF TGTGCCAGCAGAAAGCGCGCAGATACGCAGTATTTT
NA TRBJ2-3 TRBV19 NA CASSINTDTQYF TGTGCCAGTAGTATTAACACAGATACGCAGTATTTT
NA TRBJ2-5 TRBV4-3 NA CASSAGLGWIETQYF TGCGCCAGCAGCGCAGGGTTGGGCTGGATAGAGACCCAGTACTTC
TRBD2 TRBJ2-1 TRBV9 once CASSVGGHLAGEQFF TGTGCCAGCAGCGTAGGAGGGCATCTAGCGGGAGAACAGTTCTTC
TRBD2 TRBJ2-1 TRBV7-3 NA CASSLGGTSGRPGRNEQFF TGTGCCAGCAGCCTCGGGGGGACTAGCGGGAGGCCCGGTCGGAATGAGCAGTTCTTC
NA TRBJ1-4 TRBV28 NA CASSSSQGQEKLFF TGTGCCAGCAGTTCGTCCCAGGGGCAGGAAAAACTGTTTTTT
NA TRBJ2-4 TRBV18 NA CASSFMGAAKNIQYF TGTGCCAGCTCATTTATGGGAGCTGCCAAAAACATTCAGTACTTC
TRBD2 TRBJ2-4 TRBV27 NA CASSPLPAGVGIQYF TGTGCCAGCAGTCCGCTACCAGCGGGAGTCGGCATTCAGTACTTC
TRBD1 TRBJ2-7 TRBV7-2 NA CASSFRGQGAEQYF TGTGCCAGCAGCTTCCGAGGACAGGGGGCCGAGCAGTACTTC
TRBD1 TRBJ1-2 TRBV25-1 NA CASSEVGQIYGYTF TGTGCCAGCAGTGAGGTGGGACAGATCTATGGCTACACCTTC
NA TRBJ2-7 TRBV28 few CASAKEGAMHEQYF TGTGCCAGCGCGAAGGAAGGGGCGATGCACGAGCAGTACTTC
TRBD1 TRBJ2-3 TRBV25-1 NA CASSLPTGPDTQYF TGTGCCAGCAGTCTCCCGACAGGGCCAGATACGCAGTATTTT
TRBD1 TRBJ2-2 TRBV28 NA CASSSQGPLTGELFF TGTGCCAGCAGCTCACAGGGGCCTCTCACCGGGGAGCTGTTTTTT
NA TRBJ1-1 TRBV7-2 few CASQPRTEAFF TGTGCCAGCCAACCGAGGACTGAAGCTTTCTTT
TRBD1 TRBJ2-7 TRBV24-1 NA CATSEAGTGDFYEQYF TGTGCCACCAGTGAAGCCGGGACAGGGGACTTCTACGAGCAGTACTTC
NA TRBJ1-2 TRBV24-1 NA CATSDPSRGLNYGYTF TGTGCCACCAGTGACCCCTCCAGGGGATTAAACTATGGCTACACCTTC
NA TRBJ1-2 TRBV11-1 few CASSPEMGGVYGYTF TGTGCCAGCAGCCCCGAGATGGGAGGGGTCTATGGCTACACCTTC
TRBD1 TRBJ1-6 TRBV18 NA CASSLDRGSSYNSPLHF TGTGCCAGCTCGCTAGACAGGGGGAGCTCCTATAATTCACCCCTCCACTTT
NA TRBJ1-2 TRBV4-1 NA CASSLLLGTDGYTF TGCGCCAGCAGCCTTCTACTCGGGACTGATGGCTACACCTTC
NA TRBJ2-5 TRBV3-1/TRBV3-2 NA CASSQGGTSPGTQYF TGTGCCAGCAGCCAAGGAGGGACAAGCCCGGGGACCCAGTACTTC
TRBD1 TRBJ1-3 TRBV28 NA CASREGRGLNTIYF TGTGCCAGCAGAGAAGGCAGGGGGCTTAACACCATATATTTT
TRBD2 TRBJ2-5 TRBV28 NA CASSFPLLAGGRETQYF TGTGCCAGCAGTTTCCCCCTACTAGCGGGAGGGCGAGAGACCCAGTACTTC
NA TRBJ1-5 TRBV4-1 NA CASSQEGGRINQPQHF TGCGCCAGCAGCCAAGAAGGCGGAAGGATCAATCAGCCCCAGCATTTT
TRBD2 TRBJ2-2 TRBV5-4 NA CASSRQAGGQSGELFF TGTGCCAGCAGCCGGCAAGCGGGAGGGCAAAGCGGGGAGCTGTTTTTT
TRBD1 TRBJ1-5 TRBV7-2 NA CASSLRDSYYQPQHF TGTGCCAGCAGCTTAAGGGACAGCTACTATCAGCCCCAGCATTTT
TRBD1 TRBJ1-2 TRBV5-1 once CASSGDRGNYGYTF TGCGCCAGCAGCGGTGACAGGGGAAACTATGGCTACACCTTC
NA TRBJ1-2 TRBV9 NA CASSAGTNYGYTF TGTGCCAGCAGCGCCGGTACTAACTATGGCTACACCTTC
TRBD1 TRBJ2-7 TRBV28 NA CASSGQGRSYEQYF TGTGCCAGCAGTGGACAGGGGCGCTCCTACGAGCAGTACTTC
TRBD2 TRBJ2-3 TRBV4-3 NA CASSQEASGMTDTQYF TGCGCCAGCAGCCAAGAGGCTAGCGGGATGACAGATACGCAGTATTTT
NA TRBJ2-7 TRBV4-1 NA CASSLSVLYEQYF TGCGCCAGCAGCCTATCCGTCCTCTACGAGCAGTACTTC
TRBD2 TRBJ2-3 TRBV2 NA CASSSSGSWQYF TGTGCCAGCAGTTCTAGCGGGAGCTGGCAGTATTTT
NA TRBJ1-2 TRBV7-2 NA CASSSGAGSLYGYTF TGTGCCAGCAGCAGCGGGGCAGGGAGTTTGTATGGCTACACCTTC
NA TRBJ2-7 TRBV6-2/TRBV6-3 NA CASSYLGTSSYEQYF TGTGCCAGCAGTTACCTCGGGACAAGCTCCTACGAGCAGTACTTC
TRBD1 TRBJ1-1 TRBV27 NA CASSFGQGVVTEAFF TGTGCCAGCAGTTTCGGGCAGGGGGTGGTAACTGAAGCTTTCTTT
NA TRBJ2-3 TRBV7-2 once CASSPGGTAFSTQYF TGTGCCAGCAGCCCAGGGGGGACAGCGTTCAGTACGCAGTATTTT
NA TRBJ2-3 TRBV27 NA CASSLGGPTDTQYF TGTGCCAGCAGTTTAGGGGGCCCCACAGATACGCAGTATTTT
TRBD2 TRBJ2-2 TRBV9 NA CASSVGLGVTGELFF TGTGCCAGCAGCGTGGGACTAGGTGTCACCGGGGAGCTGTTTTTT
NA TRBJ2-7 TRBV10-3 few CAISPTGDSTEQYF TGTGCCATCAGTCCTACAGGAGACTCCACCGAGCAGTACTTC
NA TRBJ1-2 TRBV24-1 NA CATSDDGAGGYTF TGTGCCACCAGTGATGATGGGGCGGGGGGCTACACCTTC
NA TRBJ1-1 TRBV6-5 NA CASTIGGVNTEAFF TGTGCCAGCACGATCGGGGGTGTGAACACTGAAGCTTTCTTT
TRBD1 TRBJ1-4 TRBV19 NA CASSQRPGQGNEKLFF TGTGCCAGTAGTCAGCGACCGGGACAGGGGAATGAAAAACTGTTTTTT
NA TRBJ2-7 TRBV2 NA CASSEYVSGYEQYF TGTGCCAGCAGTGAATATGTAAGCGGCTACGAGCAGTACTTC
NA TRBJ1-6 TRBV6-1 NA CASSESTRGASPLHF TGTGCCAGCAGTGAAAGCACCCGGGGGGCTTCACCCCTCCACTTT
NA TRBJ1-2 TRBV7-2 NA CASSLFLVGQTLGGYTF TGTGCCAGCAGCTTATTTCTTGTTGGGCAGACGTTAGGCGGCTACACCTTC
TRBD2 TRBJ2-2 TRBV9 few CASSTGLAAAGELFF TGTGCCAGCAGCACTGGACTAGCGGCGGCCGGGGAGCTGTTTTTT
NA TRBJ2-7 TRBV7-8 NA CASSLVRSPLYEQYF TGTGCCAGCAGCTTAGTTAGGAGCCCCCTCTACGAGCAGTACTTC
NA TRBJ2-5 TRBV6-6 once CASSSPFGQIQETQYF TGTGCCAGCAGTTCACCCTTCGGACAGATACAAGAGACCCAGTACTTC
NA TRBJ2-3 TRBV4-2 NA CASSQDLRGITDTQYF TGTGCCAGCAGCCAAGACTTAAGGGGTATTACAGATACGCAGTATTTT
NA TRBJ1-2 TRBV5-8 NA CASSLAVYYGYTF TGTGCCAGCAGCTTGGCGGTCTACTATGGCTACACCTTC